Here is one TCR beta chain with its context. PCR used 60 Vbeta primers and 13 Jbeta primers. Here immunoSEQ multiplex PCR was the method, and the copy in TCRdb shows in-frame clones only, minus some. This table has roughly 100,000 clones, 83% appearing once. The data belong to a study of cytomegalovirus exposure and HLA in healthy donors. The CDR3 totals 14 residues. V dropped 5 bases and J dropped 4; count of bases not matched to a gene: 6. The germline gives CDR1 SGHTA, CDR2 FQGNSA. The receptor comes from a man aged 18 to 30 in good health and CMV-seronegative. The chain is built from TRBV7-2 and TRBJ1-1; 8 bases agree with TRBD1. Specimen: PBMCs. The CDR3 DNA reads TGTGCCAGCAGCCCCAGGGGGCTCGGCACTGAAGCTTTCTTT. Translating it yields CASSPRGLGTEAFF. Looking up the rest from reference TRBV7-2 and TRBJ1-1 gives the full variable domain: GAGVSQSPSNKVTEKGKDVELRCDPISGHTALYWYRQSLGQGLEFLIYFQGNSAPDKSGLPSDRFSAERTGGSVSTLTIQRTQQEDSAVYLCASSPRGLGTEAFFGQGTRLTVV.